The 21 T cell receptor beta chains below come from one sample, sequenced in a study of T-cell memory formation after mild COVID-19. Each CDR3 protein is one row after TCRdb ran MiXCR on the 5' RACE reads. Of about 360,000 distinct CDR3 sequences listed, roughly an eighth are singletons. The sample was PBMCs or a T cell subset sorted from them (not recorded which). Every receptor here comes from a man between 18 and 29 years old who had mild COVID-19 (a few samples of this study predate the infection). Cell type and time point are not known.

The chain has TRBV29-1 and TRBJ1-2; 9 nucleotides line up with TRBD1. The germline V gene encodes CDR1 SQVTM and CDR2 ANQGSEA. The CDR3 consists of 15 residues. Trimming at V came to 3 bases and at J to 13 bases, leaving 18 bases not matched to a gene. The CDR3 DNA sequence: TGCAGCGTTGAGGAACCTAAGGGGACAGGGTGGCATTGCACCTTC. Protein sequence: CSVEEPKGTGWHCTF.

This clonotype was seen only a few times. The chain couples TRBV5-1 to TRBJ1-6, with 7 bases lining up with TRBD1. CDR3 length: 18 residues. The germline CDR1 and CDR2 sequences are SGHRS and YFSETQ. The J segment lost 9 bases and the V segment lost 4 bases, leaving 19 bases of the junction unmatched. CDR3 in amino acids: CASSRTPGDSSLLSPLHF. For the CDR3, the DNA is TGCGCCAGCAGCCGGACCCCGGGGGACAGTTCATTGCTTTCACCCCTCCACTTT.

This clonotype was detected only a few times. The chain has TRBV25-1 and TRBJ1-1; the D gene is possibly TRBD1 (5 bases). The V end lost 1 base, the J end lost 1 base, and 10 bases lay between the germline ends. This CDR3 is 15 amino acids long. CDR1 MGHDK and CDR2 SYGVNS come from the germline V gene. The CDR3 DNA sequence: TGTGCCAGCAGTGAATTGGGGCGCTCGAACACTGAAGCTTTCTTT. It is translated as CASSELGRSNTEAFF.

The chain joins TRBV9 to TRBJ1-5; no clear D. Trimming stripped 0 bases from V and 4 bases from J, with 8 bases between. The CDR3 runs 14 residues. Germline V gene sequence: CDR1 SGDLS, CDR2 YYNGEE. The CDR3 nucleotides are TGTGCCAGCAGCGTAGCGGGCGGTAATCAGCCCCAGCATTTT. It specifies CASSVAGGNQPQHF.

This clonotype has more than one count but fewer than ten. The chain has TRBV20-1 and TRBJ1-1, with TRBD1 matching over 7 bases. This CDR3 spans 12 amino acids. With 3 bases clipped from V and 3 bases from J, the junction kept 1 base outside the gene matches. CDR1 DFQATT and CDR2 SNEGSKA come from the germline V gene (reference sequence). CDR3 in amino acids: CSASRGDTEAFF. The CDR3 DNA reads as TGCAGTGCTAGCAGGGGGGACACTGAAGCTTTCTTT.

The chain links TRBV12-3 or TRBV12-4 to TRBJ1-4; D gene ambiguous. This CDR3 region has 15 residues. Trimming pared 1 base from V and 4 bases from J, leaving 10 bases between. CDR3 in amino acids: CASSLEKWDNEKLFF. CDR3 DNA: TGTGCCAGCAGTTTAGAAAAGTGGGATAATGAAAAACTGTTTTTT.

Here the CDR3 reads CASSFTSAETQYF. CDR3 sequence (DNA): TGTGCCAGCAGCTTTACCAGCGCAGAGACCCAGTACTTC. V is TRBV6-5 and J is TRBJ2-5; the D is unclear. With 6 bases removed from V and 4 bases from J, the gap between germline ends came to 12 bases. CDR1 and CDR2 (germline): MNHEY, SVGAGI. The CDR3 is made up of 13 amino acids.

This clonotype came up a few times. The rearrangement joins TRBV27 to TRBJ2-3; D is possibly TRBD2 (7 bases). Germline V gene lookup returns CDR1 MNHEY and CDR2 SMNVEV (reference sequence). V lost 2 bases to trimming and J lost 5 bases, with 14 bases between them. This CDR3 has 15 residues. The CDR3 protein is CASSLRGGRIDTQYF. The CDR3 DNA sequence: TGTGCCAGCAGTTTACGCGGGGGCCGGATAGATACGCAGTATTTT.

The rearrangement joins TRBV9 to TRBJ1-6; D perhaps matches TRBD1 (5 bases). The CDR3 extends over 16 amino acids. The V end was cut by 0 bases, the J end by 10 bases, with 17 bases between. CDR1 and CDR2 (germline): SGDLS, YYNGEE. The CDR3 nucleotides read TGTGCCAGCAGCGTAGATGCTTTTGGAGGGGTCTCACCCCTCCACTTT. Translating gives CASSVDAFGGVSPLHF.

The chain carries TRBV12-3 or TRBV12-4 and TRBJ1-5; D gene ambiguous. V was shortened by 11 bases and J by 2 bases, with 13 bases between the two germline ends. The CDR3 has 13 amino acids. In DNA, the CDR3 is TGTGCCTCCGGACTCTCGGGCAATCAGCCCCAGCATTTT. Its protein is CASGLSGNQPQHF.

This clonotype was seen a handful of times. The chain is built from TRBV2 and TRBJ1-5, with D perhaps matching TRBD1 (5 bases). The length of the CDR3 is 15 residues. V lost 6 bases to trimming and J lost 2 bases, with 14 bases between them. Per germline, CDR1 SNHLY and CDR2 FYNNEI. CDR3 nucleotide sequence: TGTGCCAGCAGCCTGAGGGGATTGGGCAATCAGCCCCAGCATTTT. Translating gives CASSLRGLGNQPQHF.

The chain has TRBV20-1 and TRBJ2-1, with D possibly called TRBD1 or TRBD2 (5 bases each). The length of the CDR3 is 12 residues. Looked up from germline, CDR1 is DFQATT and CDR2 is SNEGSKA (reference sequence). Trimming removed 4 bases at V and 8 bases at J, with 12 bases between. The CDR3 DNA is TGCAGTGCTACCGGGGCGATCTATGAGCAGTTCTTC. It encodes CSATGAIYEQFF.

The gene calls are TRBV9 and TRBJ1-1; D not certain. CDR1 is SGDLS and CDR2 is YYNGEE in the germline V gene. The CDR3 contains 13 residues. V gave up 7 bases and J gave up 3 bases, with 13 bases separating them. CDR3 nucleotides: TGTGCCAGCCGCGCCAAGCGGGACACTGAAGCTTTCTTT. It codes for CASRAKRDTEAFF.

This clonotype was recorded a few times. The CDR3 reads CASSDPSGNTEAFF. As DNA, the CDR3 is TGTGCCAGCAGTGACCCGTCAGGGAACACTGAAGCTTTCTTT. The rearrangement uses TRBV6-2 or TRBV6-3 and TRBJ1-1; D unclear. Germline loops: CDR1 MNHEY, CDR2 SVGEGT. This CDR3 contains 14 residues. Trimming took off 5 bases at V and 1 base at J, with 11 bases between the two ends.

This clonotype was found a few times. This chain uses TRBV12-3 or TRBV12-4 with TRBJ1-5, with a weak D call TRBD1 (6 bases). The CDR3 has 16 amino acids. V was shortened by 6 bases and J by 5 bases, with 20 bases between the two germline ends. The CDR3 DNA sequence: TGTGCCAGCAGGCGGGGGGCGCCTGCCCATGATCAGCCCCAGCATTTT. It specifies CASRRGAPAHDQPQHF.

The chain employs TRBV7-2 and TRBJ1-2, with no clear D. Germline V lookup: CDR1 SGHTA, CDR2 FQGNSA. The CDR3 consists of 13 residues. Trimming left V 5 bases short and J 6 bases short, with 13 bases between. The CDR3 DNA reads as TGTGCCAGCAGCCCTAATCAGAGGGATGGCTACACCTTC. Translation: CASSPNQRDGYTF.

The table lists this clonotype with a few counts. CDR3 DNA: TGTGCCTGGAGTGTGGGACACAGGGACTTAAACTATGGCTACACCTTC. It specifies CAWSVGHRDLNYGYTF. This chain joins TRBV30 and TRBJ1-2; a weak D match, TRBD1 (6 bases). The length of the CDR3 is 16 residues. V was trimmed by 0 bases and J by 2 bases, leaving 16 bases between them. CDR1 GTSNPN and CDR2 SVGIG come from the germline V gene (reference sequence).

This clonotype was counted a few times. This chain connects TRBV11-2 to TRBJ1-2; weak D call: TRBD1 (5 bases). This CDR3 spans 13 amino acids. V dropped 5 bases and J dropped 8 bases, with 15 bases sitting between them. Per the germline V gene, CDR1 is SGHAT and CDR2 is FQNNGV. The CDR3 reads CASSTPRQWGYTF. The CDR3 coding sequence is TGTGCCAGCAGCACCCCTAGACAGTGGGGCTACACCTTC.

This clonotype appeared many times. The V call is TRBV10-3, the J call TRBJ2-5, with 7 bases fitting TRBD1. Germline CDR1 ENHRY, CDR2 SYGVKD. This CDR3 has 16 amino acids. With 5 bases clipped from V and 3 bases from J, the junction kept 12 bases outside the gene matches. CDR3 coding DNA: TGTGCCATCAGTCCACCCGGGACAGAGAGGAAAGAGACCCAGTACTTC. Its protein is CAISPPGTERKETQYF.

This chain uses TRBV10-3 with TRBJ2-3; 10 bases are a match to TRBD1. The CDR3 is 16 amino acids. Germline CDR1 is ENHRY and CDR2 is SYGVKD. J gave up 9 bases and V 4 bases, and 13 bases lay outside the gene matches. The CDR3 DNA is TGTGCCATCAGTGGCCGGGACAGGGGACCCGGGAGGACGCAGTATTTT. It codes for CAISGRDRGPGRTQYF.

The rearrangement uses TRBV7-9 and TRBJ1-2, with a tentative D call TRBD1 (5 bases). The V and J ends lost 3 bases and 8 bases respectively, with 16 bases between them. This CDR3 spans 14 amino acids. Germline CDR1 is SEHNR and CDR2 is FQNEAQ (reference sequence). CDR3: CASSFSSGAEGYTF. The CDR3, as DNA: TGTGCCAGCAGCTTCAGTAGTGGGGCGGAGGGCTACACCTTC.